These T cell receptor beta chains were read from a single sample in a study of T cells after posttransplantation cyclophosphamide. Sequencing used immunoSEQ multiplex PCR; TCRdb keeps in-frame clones, though not all of them. The sample is made up of approximately 7,300 clones, none counted only once. The sequenced sample was PBMCs, obtained after allogeneic stem cell transplant with posttransplant cyclophosphamide. These receptors all stem from a female patient aged 50 to 65 who received an allogeneic stem cell transplant from an unrelated donor, was CMV-positive, and had acute GVHD only. Some T cells may originate from the graft donor. CDR3s include the opening cysteine and the closing phenylalanine or tryptophan. Fields, in order: V gene, J gene, D gene, clone size, CDR3 DNA, CDR3 protein. The D gene is left open where the match is weak. Clone size, where shown, is once, few, many, or a class for clones that have expanded.

>TRBV7-8|TRBJ2-7|TRBD2|many
TGTGCCAGCAGCCTGGGACTAGCGGGAGAGAGCTCCTACGAGCAGTACTTC
CASSLGLAGESSYEQYF
>TRBV14|TRBJ2-1|NA|many
TGTGCCAGCAGCCAAGATGGCGCGGCCGACTCCTACAATGAGCAGTTCTTC
CASSQDGAADSYNEQFF
>TRBV14|TRBJ2-2|NA|many
TGTGCCAGCAGCCAAGATATCGGAGACTCGAACACCGGGGAGCTGTTTTTT
CASSQDIGDSNTGELFF
>TRBV7-2|TRBJ2-7|NA|many
TGTGCCAGCAGCAAACAGGGAATTATCGTCGAGCAGTACTTC
CASSKQGIIVEQYF
>TRBV6-5|TRBJ2-2|TRBD2|many
TGTGCCAGCAGCCCGGGACTAGCGGGGGCCGGGGAGCTGTTTTTT
CASSPGLAGAGELFF
>TRBV19|TRBJ1-1|NA|many
TGTGCCAGTAGTATGCAGACTATGAACACTGAAGCTTTCTTT
CASSMQTMNTEAFF
>TRBV27|TRBJ2-6|NA|many
TGTGCCAGCAGCCCGGGTAGTGACTCTGGGGCCAACGTCCTGACTTTC
CASSPGSDSGANVLTF
>TRBV2|TRBJ2-5|NA|many
TGTGCCAGCAGTGAAAGGGGGCCCCCCCGGATGGTAGCGGACCTTCCCCAAGAGACCCAGTACTTC
CASSERGPPRMVADLPQETQYF
>TRBV7-2|TRBJ2-3|NA|few
TGTGCCAGCAGCTTGTCCAGGGTTAACCTGGGCACAGATACGCAGTATTTT
CASSLSRVNLGTDTQYF
>TRBV2|TRBJ1-6|NA|few
TGTGCCAGCAGTAGAGGAGATAATTCACCCCTCCACTTT
CASSRGDNSPLHF
>TRBV6-6|TRBJ2-2|NA|medium-sized
TGTGCCAGCAGTTACGAGGCGAACACCGGGGAGCTGTTTTTT
CASSYEANTGELFF
>TRBV5-5|TRBJ2-2|NA|medium-sized
TGTGCCAGCAGGGGGGGGCTACGGGGATCCACCGGGGAGCTGTTTTTT
CASRGGLRGSTGELFF
>TRBV28|TRBJ2-7|TRBD2|NA
TGTGCCAGCAGTGTTGGGACTAGCGGGAGGTACTCCTACGAGCAGTACTTC
CASSVGTSGRYSYEQYF
>TRBV7-9|TRBJ2-7|NA|NA
TGTGCCAGCAGCTCCCCCGCAGGGGTAGTCTTCTACGAGCAGTACTTC
CASSSPAGVVFYEQYF
>TRBV7-6|TRBJ2-7|NA|many
TGTGCCAGCAGCTTAGTAGCGACCGGGAGCTACGAGCAGTACTTC
CASSLVATGSYEQYF
>TRBV7-9|TRBJ2-5|TRBD1|NA
TGTGCCAGCAGCCGAGGACAGGGAGTTTGGGAGACCCAGTACTTC
CASSRGQGVWETQYF
>TRBV7-2|TRBJ2-3|TRBD2|many
TGTGCCAGCAGCTGGGGGGGTTCAGATACGCAGTATTTT
CASSWGGSDTQYF
>TRBV19|TRBJ1-1|NA|many
TGTGCCAGTAGTATTTCGAGGGCTGGCTATGCTTTCTTT
CASSISRAGYAFF
>TRBV10-1|TRBJ2-5|TRBD2|medium-sized
TGCGCCAGAACTAGCGGGACCGAGACCCAGTACTTC
CARTSGTETQYF
>TRBV5-6|TRBJ2-5|TRBD1|many
TGTGCCAGCAGCACCCAAGGACAGGGCGAGACCCAGTACTTC
CASSTQGQGETQYF
>TRBV15|TRBJ2-7|TRBD1|many
TGTGCCACCAGCCCGGACAGGGGCGCAGGGGAGCAGTACTTC
CATSPDRGAGEQYF
>TRBV7-8|TRBJ2-2|NA|many
TGTGCCAGCAGCCCAACAGGGCCCGGGGAGCTGTTTTTT
CASSPTGPGELFF
>TRBV2|TRBJ1-6|NA|NA
TGTGCCATCTCCCTGCGGGGCCTCTATAATTCACCCCTCCACTTT
CAISLRGLYNSPLHF
>TRBV28|TRBJ1-6|TRBD1|few
TGTGCCAGCAGTTTATCTCTCAGGACAGGAATTTCACCCCTCCACTTT
CASSLSLRTGISPLHF
>TRBV30|TRBJ1-4|TRBD1|many
TGTGCCTGGAGTGTACAGGGGGTAAATGAAAAACTGTTTTTT
CAWSVQGVNEKLFF
>TRBV9|TRBJ2-3|TRBD2|many
TGTGCCAGCAGTCCGGCTAGCGGAAGCACAGATACGCAGTATTTT
CASSPASGSTDTQYF
>TRBV5-1|TRBJ2-2|NA|medium-sized
TGCGCCAGCAGTCCACAGACATCGAACACCGGGGAGCTGTTTTTT
CASSPQTSNTGELFF
>TRBV19|TRBJ1-5|NA|many
TGTGCCAGTAGTATGGCTTTGACAGGCAATCAGCCCCAGCATTTT
CASSMALTGNQPQHF
>TRBV29-1|TRBJ2-3|NA|NA
TGCAGCGTTGAACCCCGGGGTACGCAGTATTTT
CSVEPRGTQYF
>TRBV14|TRBJ2-7|TRBD1|many
TGTGCCAGCAGCCCCTTGGCTAAAGGCTATCCGGGACAGGGTTTTGGCGAGCAGTACTTC
CASSPLAKGYPGQGFGEQYF
>TRBV6-6|TRBJ2-3|TRBD1|many
TGTGCCAGCAGTTACTCAGACAGGGTTCCAGATACGCAGTATTTT
CASSYSDRVPDTQYF
>TRBV6-1|TRBJ1-1|NA|medium-sized
TGTGCCAGCAGCCGAAGGGGGACTGAAGCTTTCTTT
CASSRRGTEAFF
>TRBV5-4|TRBJ1-2|NA|many
TGTGCCAGCAGCTTGGACAGGTCTATGGGCTACACCTTC
CASSLDRSMGYTF
>TRBV7-8|TRBJ2-5|TRBD1|many
TGTGCCAGCAGCATTAGATTTATGGGATGGACAGGGATGAGCGTAAGGTCGGAGACCCAGTACTTC
CASSIRFMGWTGMSVRSETQYF
>TRBV7-6|TRBJ1-2|NA|few
TGTGCCAGCAGCTTAGAAGGGGATGGCTACACCTTC
CASSLEGDGYTF
>TRBV5-1|TRBJ2-5|NA|few
TGCGCCGGCAGCCCGGACAGTCTCGAGACCCAGTACTTC
CAGSPDSLETQYF
>TRBV5-1|TRBJ2-7|TRBD2|many
TGCGCCAGCAGCCCCTCAGCGGGAACTGGGTACTACGAGCAGTACTTC
CASSPSAGTGYYEQYF
>TRBV7-7|TRBJ2-1|NA|many
TGTGCTAGCAGCCTCCTGGGGGCCGGGAATGAGCAGTTCTTC
CASSLLGAGNEQFF
>TRBV28|TRBJ2-7|TRBD2|NA
TGTGCCAGCAGTTTAGTTGGGCTAGCGGGACATTTCTCCTACGAGCAGTACTTC
CASSLVGLAGHFSYEQYF
>TRBV4-3|TRBJ1-4|TRBD1|medium-sized
TGCGCCAGCAGCCTGAGACAGGGGGCTGAAAAACTGTTTTTT
CASSLRQGAEKLFF
>TRBV5-6|TRBJ2-1|NA|large
TGTGCCAGCAGCTGGGGGACTGTCAATGAGCAGTTCTTC
CASSWGTVNEQFF
>TRBV28|TRBJ1-2|TRBD1|many
TGTGCCAGCAGTCCTAGGGGGCAGGGTGGCTACACCTTC
CASSPRGQGGYTF
>TRBV7-2|TRBJ2-7|TRBD1|many
TGTGCCAGCAGCTTAATTCGGGACAGGTATTACTTC
CASSLIRDRYYF
>TRBV7-2|TRBJ2-7|NA|few
TGTGCCAGCAGCCTTTCCTACGAGCAGTACTTC
CASSLSYEQYF
>TRBV5-4|TRBJ1-2|TRBD1|many
TGTGCCAGCAGCCCCGGGACAGGCAAAAACTATGGCTACACCTTC
CASSPGTGKNYGYTF